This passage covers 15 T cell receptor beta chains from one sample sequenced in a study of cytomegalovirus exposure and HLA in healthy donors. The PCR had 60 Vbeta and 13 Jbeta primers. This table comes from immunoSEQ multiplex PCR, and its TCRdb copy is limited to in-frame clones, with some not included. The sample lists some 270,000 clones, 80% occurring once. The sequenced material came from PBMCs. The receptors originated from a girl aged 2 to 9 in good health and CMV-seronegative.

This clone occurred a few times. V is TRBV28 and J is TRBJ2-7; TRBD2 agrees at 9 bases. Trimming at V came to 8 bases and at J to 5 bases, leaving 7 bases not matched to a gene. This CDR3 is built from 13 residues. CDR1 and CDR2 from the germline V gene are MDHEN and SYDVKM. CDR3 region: CASLGLALNEQYF. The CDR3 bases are TGTGCCAGCCTTGGACTAGCGTTAAACGAGCAGTACTTC.

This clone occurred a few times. CDR3 DNA sequence: TGTGCCAGCAGACCCACGGAAAGGGGTGGCTACACCTTC. Translating gives CASRPTERGGYTF. The rearrangement uses TRBV27 and TRBJ1-2; tentative D call: TRBD1 (5 bases). The CDR3 covers 13 residues. V was shortened by 6 bases and J by 7 bases, with 15 bases between the two germline ends. CDR1 and CDR2 (germline): MNHEY, SMNVEV (reference sequence).

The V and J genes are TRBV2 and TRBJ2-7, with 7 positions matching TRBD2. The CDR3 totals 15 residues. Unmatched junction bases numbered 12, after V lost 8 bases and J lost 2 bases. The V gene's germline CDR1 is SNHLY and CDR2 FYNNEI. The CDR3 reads CASSPPASGTYEQYF. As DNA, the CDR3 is TGTGCCAGCTCTCCTCCGGCTAGCGGAACCTACGAGCAGTACTTC.

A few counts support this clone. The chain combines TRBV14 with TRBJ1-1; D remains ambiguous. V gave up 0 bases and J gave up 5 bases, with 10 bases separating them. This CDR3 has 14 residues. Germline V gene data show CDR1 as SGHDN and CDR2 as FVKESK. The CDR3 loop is CASSQDFRITEAFF. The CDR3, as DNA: TGTGCCAGCAGCCAAGACTTCAGAATTACTGAAGCTTTCTTT.

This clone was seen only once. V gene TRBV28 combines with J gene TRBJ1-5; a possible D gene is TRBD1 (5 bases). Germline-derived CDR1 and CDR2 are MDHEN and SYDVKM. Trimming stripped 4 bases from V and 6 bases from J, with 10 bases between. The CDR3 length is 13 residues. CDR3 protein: CASSYGGSQPQHF. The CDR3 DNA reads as TGTGCCAGCAGTTACGGGGGTAGTCAGCCCCAGCATTTT.

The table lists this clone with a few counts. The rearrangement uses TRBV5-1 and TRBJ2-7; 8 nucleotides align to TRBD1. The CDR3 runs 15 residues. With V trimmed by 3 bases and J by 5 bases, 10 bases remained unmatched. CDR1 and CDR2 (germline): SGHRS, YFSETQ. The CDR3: CASSSVDRVSHEQYF. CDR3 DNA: TGCGCCAGCAGCTCCGTGGACAGGGTTAGCCACGAGCAGTACTTC.

In DNA form, the CDR3 reads TGTGCCAGCAGCACATCCCGCCAAGAGACCCAGTACTTC. It encodes CASSTSRQETQYF. This sequence joins TRBV9 and TRBJ2-5, with D unresolved. Deletions cut 4 bases from V and 1 base from J, with 8 bases between. Germline values: CDR1 SGDLS, CDR2 YYNGEE. The CDR3 loop spans 13 amino acids.

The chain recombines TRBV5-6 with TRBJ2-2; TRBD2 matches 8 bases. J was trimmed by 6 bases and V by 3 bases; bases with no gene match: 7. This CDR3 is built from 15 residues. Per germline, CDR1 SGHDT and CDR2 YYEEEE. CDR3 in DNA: TGTGCCAGCAGCTCCCTAGCGGGTATATCCGGGGAGCTGTTTTTT. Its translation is CASSSLAGISGELFF. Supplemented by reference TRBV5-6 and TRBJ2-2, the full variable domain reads DAGVTQSPTHLIKTRGQQVTLRCSPKSGHDTVSWYQQALGQGPQFIFQYYEEEERQRGNFPDRFSGHQFPNYSSELNVNALLLGDSALYLCASSSLAGISGELFFGEGSRLTVL.

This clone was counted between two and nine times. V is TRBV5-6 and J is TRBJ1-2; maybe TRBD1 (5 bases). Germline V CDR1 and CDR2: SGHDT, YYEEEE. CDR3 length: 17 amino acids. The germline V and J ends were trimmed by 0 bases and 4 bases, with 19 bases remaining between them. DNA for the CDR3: TGTGCCAGCAGCTTGGGAGGGGCGCCGGGACTCTTCTATGGCTACACCTTC. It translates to CASSLGGAPGLFYGYTF.

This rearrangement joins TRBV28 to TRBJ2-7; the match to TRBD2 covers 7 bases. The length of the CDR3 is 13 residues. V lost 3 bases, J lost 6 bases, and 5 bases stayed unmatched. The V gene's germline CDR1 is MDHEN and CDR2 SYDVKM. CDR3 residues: CASSFLAAGEQYF. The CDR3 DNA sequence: TGTGCCAGCAGTTTCCTAGCGGCGGGCGAGCAGTACTTC.

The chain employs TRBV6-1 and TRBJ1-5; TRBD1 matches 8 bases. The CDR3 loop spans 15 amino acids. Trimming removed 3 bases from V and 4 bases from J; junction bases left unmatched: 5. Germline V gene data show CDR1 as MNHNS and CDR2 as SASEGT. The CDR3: CASSDPGQVNQPQHF. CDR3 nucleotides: TGTGCCAGCAGTGACCCGGGACAGGTGAATCAGCCCCAGCATTTT.

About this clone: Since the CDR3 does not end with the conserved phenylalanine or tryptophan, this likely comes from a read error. The CDR3 bases are TGTGCCAGCAGCCACAGGGCCTATAATTCACCCCTCCACCTT. The encoded protein is CASSHRAYNSPLHL. The chain joins TRBV7-9 to TRBJ1-6; possible D gene TRBD1, 6 bases. Between the trimmed V and J ends, which lost 5 bases and 2 bases, there was a span of 7 bases. Per germline, CDR1 SEHNR and CDR2 FQNEAQ (reference sequence). The CDR3 spans 14 residues.

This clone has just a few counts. The CDR3 loop is CASSLWFGPEGNEQFF. The CDR3 DNA reads TGTGCCAGCAGCTTGTGGTTTGGGCCCGAGGGCAATGAGCAGTTCTTC. This chain connects TRBV5-5 to TRBJ2-1; tentative D call: TRBD2 (5 bases). CDR3 size: 16 residues. Per the germline V gene, CDR1 is SGHKS and CDR2 is YYEKEE (reference sequence). Trimming removed 1 base at V and 6 bases at J, with 17 bases between. Together with reference TRBV5-5 and TRBJ2-1, the CDR3 gives the full variable domain: DAGVTQSPTHLIKTRGQQVTLRCSPISGHKSVSWYQQVLGQGPQFIFQYYEKEERGRGNFPDRFSARQFPNYSSELNVNALLLGDSALYLCASSLWFGPEGNEQFFGPGTRLTVL.

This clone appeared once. The CDR3 DNA follows: TGTGCCAGTAGTATCCCCTCGGGATCGACCCAGTACTTC. This codes for CASSIPSGSTQYF. The genes are TRBV19 and TRBJ2-5; the D gene is possibly TRBD2 (5 bases). Germline V lookup: CDR1 LNHDA, CDR2 SQIVND (reference sequence). Trimming took 3 bases from V and 7 from J, leaving 12 bases between them. The CDR3 runs to 13 residues.

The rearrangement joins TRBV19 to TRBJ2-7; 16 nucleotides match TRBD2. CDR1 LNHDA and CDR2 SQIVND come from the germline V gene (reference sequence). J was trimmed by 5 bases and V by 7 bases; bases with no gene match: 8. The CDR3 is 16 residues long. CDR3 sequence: CASTKGLAGGPNEQYF. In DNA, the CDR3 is TGTGCCAGTACCAAGGGACTAGCGGGAGGGCCTAACGAGCAGTACTTC.